Detailed here is one T cell receptor beta chain. The antigen remains undetermined. Germline V gene data show CDR1 as SNHLY and CDR2 as FYNNEI. The CDR3 spans 13 residues. Cultured CD4+ T cells had their DNA profiled by the Oncomine TCR Beta short-read assay. The authors extracted genomic DNA from cultured CD4+ T cells. MiXCR, applied by TCRdb to the PCR reads, yields one record per CDR3 protein. The data show about 18,000 distinct CDR3 sequences, with around 45% seen just once and 7.2% held by the top ten. The data are from a study of vaccination and CD4 T cells after COVID-19. Sample treatment: approximately nine-day PBMC culture with coronavirus spike peptide pools or control peptides (ViraFEST assay).

The starting material was CD4+ T cells from blood, cultured in vitro, obtained after SARS-CoV-2 vaccination. The chain combines TRBV2 with TRBJ1-2, with no clear D. The clonotype was recovered from a human donor who had recovered from COVID-19. In DNA, the CDR3 is TGTGCTGAGCCCCGAGGGAGTAGATATGGCTACACCTTC. This translates into CAEPRGSRYGYTF. Drawing the rest from reference TRBV2 and TRBJ1-2, the complete variable domain is EPEVTQTPSHQVTQMGQEVILRCVPISNHLYFYWYRQILGQKVEFLVSFYNNEISEKSEIFDDQFSVERPDGSNFTLKIRSTKLEDSAMYFCAEPRGSRYGYTFGSGTRLTVV.